This T cell receptor beta chain was sequenced in a study of T cell responses to AZD1222 COVID-19 vaccine. Study findings and constraints: Recipients of AZD1222 seropositive at baseline numbered only 6 or 7.

With respect to this clone: Its antigen is currently unknown.

Sequenced by immunoSEQ multiplex PCR; TCRdb stores in-frame clones only, minus some. The data contain around 130,000 clones, roughly 85% of them seen just once; the ten biggest clones take up 1.6%. The CDR3 extends over 15 amino acids. After removal of 1 base from V and 8 bases from J, the junction contained 10 bases not matched to a gene. CDR1 is MDHEN, CDR2 SYDVKM, per germline. The TCR originated in an adult in good health. The sample in question was peripheral blood, obtained on day 0 of AZD1222 vaccination. V gene TRBV28 combines with J gene TRBJ1-2; 7 positions match TRBD1. The CDR3 DNA reads TGTGCCAGCAGTTTATTGGGGACAGCGGCGAGGGGCTACACCTTC. Protein: CASSLLGTAARGYTF.